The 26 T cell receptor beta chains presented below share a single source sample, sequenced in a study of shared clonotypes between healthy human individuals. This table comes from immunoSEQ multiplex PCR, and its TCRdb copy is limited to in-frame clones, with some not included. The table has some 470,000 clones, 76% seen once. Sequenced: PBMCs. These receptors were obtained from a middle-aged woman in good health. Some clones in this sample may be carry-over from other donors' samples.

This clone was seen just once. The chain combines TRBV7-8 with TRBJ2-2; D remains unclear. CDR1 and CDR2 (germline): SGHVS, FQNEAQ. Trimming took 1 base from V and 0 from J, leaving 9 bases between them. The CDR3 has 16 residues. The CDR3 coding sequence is TGTGCCAGCAGCTTAGTGCTGACGGCGAACACCGGGGAGCTGTTTTTT. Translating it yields CASSLVLTANTGELFF. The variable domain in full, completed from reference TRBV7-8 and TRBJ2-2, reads GAGVSQSPRYKVAKRGQDVALRCDPISGHVSLFWYQQALGQGPEFLTYFQNEAQLDKSGLPSDRFFAERPEGSVSTLKIQRTQQEDSAVYLCASSLVLTANTGELFFGEGSRLTVL.

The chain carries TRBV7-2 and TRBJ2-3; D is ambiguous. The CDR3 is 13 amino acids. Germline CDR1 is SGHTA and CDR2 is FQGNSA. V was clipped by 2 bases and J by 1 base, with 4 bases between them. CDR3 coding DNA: TGTGCCAGCAGCTTAAGCCGCACAGATACGCAGTATTTT. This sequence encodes CASSLSRTDTQYF. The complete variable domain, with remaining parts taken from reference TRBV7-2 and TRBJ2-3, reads GAGVSQSPSNKVTEKGKDVELRCDPISGHTALYWYRQSLGQGLEFLIYFQGNSAPDKSGLPSDRFSAERTGGSVSTLTIQRTQQEDSAVYLCASSLSRTDTQYFGPGTRLTVL.

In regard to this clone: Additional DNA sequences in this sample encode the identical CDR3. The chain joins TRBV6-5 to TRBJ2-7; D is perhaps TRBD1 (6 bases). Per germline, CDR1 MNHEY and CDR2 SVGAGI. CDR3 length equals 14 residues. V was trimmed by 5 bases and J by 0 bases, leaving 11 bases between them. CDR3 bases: TGTGCCAGCAGTCCTGACAGGAGCTCCTACGAGCAGTACTTC. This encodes CASSPDRSSYEQYF.

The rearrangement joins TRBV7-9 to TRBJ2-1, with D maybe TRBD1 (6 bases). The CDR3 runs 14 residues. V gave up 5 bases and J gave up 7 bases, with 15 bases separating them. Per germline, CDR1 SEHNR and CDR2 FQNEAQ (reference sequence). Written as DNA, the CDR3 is TGTGCCAGCAGCCCCCGACAGGATCGAAATGAGCAGTTCTTC. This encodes CASSPRQDRNEQFF.

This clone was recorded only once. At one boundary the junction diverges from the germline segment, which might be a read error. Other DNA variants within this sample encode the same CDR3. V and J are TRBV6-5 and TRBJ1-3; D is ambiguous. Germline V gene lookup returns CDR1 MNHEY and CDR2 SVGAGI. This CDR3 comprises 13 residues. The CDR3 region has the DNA TGTGCCAGCAGTTACATGGGTGGAAACACTATATATTTT. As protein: CASSYMGGNTIYF.

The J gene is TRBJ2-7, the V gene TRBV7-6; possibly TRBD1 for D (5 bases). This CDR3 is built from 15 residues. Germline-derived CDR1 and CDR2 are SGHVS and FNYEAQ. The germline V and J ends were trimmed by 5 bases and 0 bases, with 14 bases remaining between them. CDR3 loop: CASSPLGGHSYEQYF. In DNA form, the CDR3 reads TGTGCCAGCAGCCCTCTGGGCGGACACTCCTACGAGCAGTACTTC.

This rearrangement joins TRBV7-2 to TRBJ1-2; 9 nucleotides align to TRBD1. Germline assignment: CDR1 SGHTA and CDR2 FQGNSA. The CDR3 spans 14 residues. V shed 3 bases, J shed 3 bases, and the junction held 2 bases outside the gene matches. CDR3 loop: CASSFGDRDYGYTF. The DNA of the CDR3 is TGTGCCAGCAGCTTCGGGGACAGGGACTATGGCTACACCTTC.

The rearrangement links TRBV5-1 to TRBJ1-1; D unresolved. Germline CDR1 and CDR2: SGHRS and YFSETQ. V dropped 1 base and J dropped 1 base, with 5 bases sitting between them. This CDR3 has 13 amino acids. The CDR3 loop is CASSLMANTEAFF. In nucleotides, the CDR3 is TGCGCCAGCAGCTTGATGGCGAACACTGAAGCTTTCTTT.

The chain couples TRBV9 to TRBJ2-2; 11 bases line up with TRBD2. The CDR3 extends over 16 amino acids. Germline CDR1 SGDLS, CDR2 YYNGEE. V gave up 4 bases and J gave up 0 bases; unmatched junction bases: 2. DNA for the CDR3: TGTGCCAGCAGCTCACTAGCGGGGGCGAACACCGGGGAGCTGTTTTTT. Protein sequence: CASSSLAGANTGELFF. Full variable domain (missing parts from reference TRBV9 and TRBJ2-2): DSGVTQTPKHLITATGQRVTLRCSPRSGDLSVYWYQQSLDQGLQFLIQYYNGEERAKGNILERFSAQQFPDLHSELNLSSLELGDSALYFCASSSLAGANTGELFFGEGSRLTVL.

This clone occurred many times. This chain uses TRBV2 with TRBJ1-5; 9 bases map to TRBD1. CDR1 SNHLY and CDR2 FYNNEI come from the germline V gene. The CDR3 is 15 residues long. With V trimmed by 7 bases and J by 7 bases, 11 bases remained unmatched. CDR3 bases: TGTGCCAGCAACATGGAGACAGGGGGTCGGCAGCCCCAGCATTTT. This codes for CASNMETGGRQPQHF.

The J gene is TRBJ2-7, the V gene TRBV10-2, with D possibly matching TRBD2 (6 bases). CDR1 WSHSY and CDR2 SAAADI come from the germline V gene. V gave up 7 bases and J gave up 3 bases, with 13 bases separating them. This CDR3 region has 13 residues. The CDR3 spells CASTGDWVYEQYF. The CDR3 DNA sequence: TGCGCCAGCACGGGGGACTGGGTCTACGAGCAGTACTTC.

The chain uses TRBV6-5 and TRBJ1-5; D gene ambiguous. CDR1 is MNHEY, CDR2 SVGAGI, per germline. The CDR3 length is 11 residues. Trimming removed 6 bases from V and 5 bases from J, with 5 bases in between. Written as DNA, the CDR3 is TGTGCCAGCAGGGACGATCAGCCCCAGCATTTT. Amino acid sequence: CASRDDQPQHF.

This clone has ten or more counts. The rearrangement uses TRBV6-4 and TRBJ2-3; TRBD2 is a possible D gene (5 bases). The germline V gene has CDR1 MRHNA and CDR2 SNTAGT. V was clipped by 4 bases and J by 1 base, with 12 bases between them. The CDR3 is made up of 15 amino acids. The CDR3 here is CASSVSSGGTDTQYF. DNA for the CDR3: TGTGCCAGCAGTGTTTCATCCGGGGGCACAGATACGCAGTATTTT.

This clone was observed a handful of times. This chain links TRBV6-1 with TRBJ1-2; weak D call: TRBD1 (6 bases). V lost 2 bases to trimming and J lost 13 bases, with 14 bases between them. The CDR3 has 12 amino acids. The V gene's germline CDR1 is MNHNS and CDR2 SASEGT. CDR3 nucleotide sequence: TGTGCCAGCAGTGAAAATCCAGGGGTGGGCACCTTC. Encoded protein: CASSENPGVGTF.

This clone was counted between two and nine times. Here the CDR3 reads CSVGAANTEAFF. Written as DNA, the CDR3 is TGCAGCGTTGGTGCGGCGAACACTGAAGCTTTCTTT. V usage is TRBV29-1 and J usage is TRBJ1-1; no firm D call. The CDR3 covers 12 residues. V lost 4 bases to trimming and J lost 1 base, with 7 bases between them. The V gene's germline CDR1 is SQVTM and CDR2 ANQGSEA.

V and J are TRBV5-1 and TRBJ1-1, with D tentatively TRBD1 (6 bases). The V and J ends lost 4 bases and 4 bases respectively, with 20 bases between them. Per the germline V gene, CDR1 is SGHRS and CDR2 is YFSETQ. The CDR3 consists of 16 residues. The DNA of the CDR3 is TGCGCCAGCAGCGCCCGCTTACAGGGAAGGGTCACTGAAGCTTTCTTT. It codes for CASSARLQGRVTEAFF.

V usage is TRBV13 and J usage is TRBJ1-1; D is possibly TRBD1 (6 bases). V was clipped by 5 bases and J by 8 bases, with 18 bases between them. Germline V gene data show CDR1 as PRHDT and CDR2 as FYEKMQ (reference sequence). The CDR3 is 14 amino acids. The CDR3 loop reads CASSELTGFGEAFF. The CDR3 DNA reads TGTGCCAGCAGCGAATTGACAGGCTTTGGCGAAGCTTTCTTT.

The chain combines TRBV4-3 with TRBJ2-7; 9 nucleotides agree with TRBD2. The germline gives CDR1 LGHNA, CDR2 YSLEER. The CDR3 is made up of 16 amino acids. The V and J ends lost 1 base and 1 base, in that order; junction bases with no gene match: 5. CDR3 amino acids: CASSQVTSGRSYEQYF. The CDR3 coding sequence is TGCGCCAGCAGCCAAGTCACCAGCGGGAGGTCCTACGAGCAGTACTTC.

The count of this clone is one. Here the CDR3 DNA reads TGTGCCAGCAGCGAAGGTATAATTCTTTCCGGTTCACCCCTCCACTTT. Translation gives CASSEGIILSGSPLHF. The chain recombines TRBV5-4 with TRBJ1-6; no firm D call. CDR3 size: 16 residues. V lost 4 bases to trimming and J lost 9 bases, with 20 bases between them. The V gene's germline CDR1 is SGHNT and CDR2 YYREEE (reference sequence).

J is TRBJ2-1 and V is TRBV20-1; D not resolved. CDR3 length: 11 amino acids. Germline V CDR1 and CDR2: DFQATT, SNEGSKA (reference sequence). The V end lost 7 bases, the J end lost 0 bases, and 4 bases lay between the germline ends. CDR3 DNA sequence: TGCAGTGGAGTCTCCTACAATGAGCAGTTCTTC. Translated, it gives CSGVSYNEQFF.

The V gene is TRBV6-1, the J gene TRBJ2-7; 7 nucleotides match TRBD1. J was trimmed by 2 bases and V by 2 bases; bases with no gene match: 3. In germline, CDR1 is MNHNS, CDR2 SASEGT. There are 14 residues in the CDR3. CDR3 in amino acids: CASSEIQGPYEQYF. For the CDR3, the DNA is TGTGCCAGCAGTGAAATACAGGGGCCCTACGAGCAGTACTTC.

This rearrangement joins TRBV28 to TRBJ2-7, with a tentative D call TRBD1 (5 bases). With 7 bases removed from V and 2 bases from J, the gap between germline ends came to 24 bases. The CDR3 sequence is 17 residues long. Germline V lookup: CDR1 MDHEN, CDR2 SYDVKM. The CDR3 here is CASIRGQRLGHPYEQYF. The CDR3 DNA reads TGTGCCAGCATTAGGGGTCAACGTCTAGGACACCCCTACGAGCAGTACTTC.

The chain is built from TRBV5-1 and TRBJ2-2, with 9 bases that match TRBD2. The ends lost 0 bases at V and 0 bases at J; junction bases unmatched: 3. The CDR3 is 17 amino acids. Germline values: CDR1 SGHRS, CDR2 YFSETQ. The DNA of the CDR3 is TGCGCCAGCAGCTTGGTGGCTAGCGGGGCGAACACCGGGGAGCTGTTTTTT. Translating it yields CASSLVASGANTGELFF.

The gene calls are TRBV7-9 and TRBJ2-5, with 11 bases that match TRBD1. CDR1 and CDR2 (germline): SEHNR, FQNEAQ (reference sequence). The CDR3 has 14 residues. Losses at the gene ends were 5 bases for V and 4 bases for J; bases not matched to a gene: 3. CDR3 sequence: CASSGQGAGETQYF. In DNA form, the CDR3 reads TGTGCCAGCAGCGGACAGGGGGCAGGAGAGACCCAGTACTTC. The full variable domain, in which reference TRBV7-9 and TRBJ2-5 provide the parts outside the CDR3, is DTGVSQNPRHKITKRGQNVTFRCDPISEHNRLYWYRQTLGQGPEFLTYFQNEAQLEKSRLLSDRFSAERPKGSFSTLEIQRTEQGDSAMYLCASSGQGAGETQYFGPGTRLLVL.

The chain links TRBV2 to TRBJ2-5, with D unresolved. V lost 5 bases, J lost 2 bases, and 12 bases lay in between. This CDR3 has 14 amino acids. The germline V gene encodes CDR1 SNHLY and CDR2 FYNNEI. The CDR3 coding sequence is TGTGCCAGCAGTCCCGGTTTAGTTCAAGAGACCCAGTACTTC. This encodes CASSPGLVQETQYF.

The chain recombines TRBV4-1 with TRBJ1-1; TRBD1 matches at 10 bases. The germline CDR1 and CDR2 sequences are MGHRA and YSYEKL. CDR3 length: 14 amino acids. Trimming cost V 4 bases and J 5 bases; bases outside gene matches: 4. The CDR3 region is CASSRDRGQTEAFF. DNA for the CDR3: TGCGCCAGCAGCCGTGACAGGGGGCAGACTGAAGCTTTCTTT.